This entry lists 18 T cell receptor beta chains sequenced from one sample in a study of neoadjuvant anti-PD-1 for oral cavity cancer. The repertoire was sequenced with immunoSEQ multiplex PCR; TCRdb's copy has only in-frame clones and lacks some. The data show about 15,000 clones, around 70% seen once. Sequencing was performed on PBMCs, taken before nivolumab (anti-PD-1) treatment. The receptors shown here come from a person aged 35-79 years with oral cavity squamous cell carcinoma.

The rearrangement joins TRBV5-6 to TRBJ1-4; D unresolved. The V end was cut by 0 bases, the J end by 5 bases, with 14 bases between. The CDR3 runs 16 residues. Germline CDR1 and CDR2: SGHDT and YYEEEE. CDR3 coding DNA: TGTGCCAGCAGCTTGGCCTTGGAGGGTATAAATGAAAAACTGTTTTTT. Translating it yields CASSLALEGINEKLFF.

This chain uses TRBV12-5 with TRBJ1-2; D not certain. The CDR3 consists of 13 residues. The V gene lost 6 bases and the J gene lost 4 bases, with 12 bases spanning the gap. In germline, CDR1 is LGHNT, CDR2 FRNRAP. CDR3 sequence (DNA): TGTGCTAGTGGCCCCGGACTGCTCTATGGCTACACCTTC. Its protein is CASGPGLLYGYTF. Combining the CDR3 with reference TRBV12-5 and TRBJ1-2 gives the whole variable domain DARVTQTPRHKVTEMGQEVTMRCQPILGHNTVFWYRQTMMQGLELLAYFRNRAPLDDSGMPKDRFSAEMPDATLATLKIQPSEPRDSAVYFCASGPGLLYGYTFGSGTRLTVV.

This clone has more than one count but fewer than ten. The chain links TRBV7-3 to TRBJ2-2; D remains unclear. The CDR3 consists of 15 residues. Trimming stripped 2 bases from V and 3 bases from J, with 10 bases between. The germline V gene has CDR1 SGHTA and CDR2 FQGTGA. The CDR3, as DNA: TGTGCCAGCAGCTTAGGTGGGCGCTACACCGGGGAGCTGTTTTTT. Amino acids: CASSLGGRYTGELFF. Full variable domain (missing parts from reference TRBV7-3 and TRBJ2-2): GAGVSQTPSNKVTEKGKYVELRCDPISGHTALYWYRQSLGQGPEFLIYFQGTGAADDSGLPNDRFFAVRPEGSVSTLKIQRTERGDSAVYLCASSLGGRYTGELFFGEGSRLTVL.

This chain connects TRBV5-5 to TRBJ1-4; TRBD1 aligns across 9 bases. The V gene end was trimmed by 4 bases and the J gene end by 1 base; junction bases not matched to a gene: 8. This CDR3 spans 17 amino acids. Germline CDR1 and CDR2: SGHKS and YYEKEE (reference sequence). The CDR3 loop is CASSGTGLGLTNEKLFF. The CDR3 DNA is TGTGCCAGCAGCGGGACAGGGTTGGGGTTAACTAATGAAAAACTGTTTTTT.

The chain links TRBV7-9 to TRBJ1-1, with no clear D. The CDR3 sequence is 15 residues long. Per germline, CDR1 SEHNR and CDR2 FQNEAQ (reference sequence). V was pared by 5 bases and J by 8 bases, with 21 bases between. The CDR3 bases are TGTGCCAGCAGCGATAGAGATATGGACCCTCTGGAAGCTTTCTTT. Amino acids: CASSDRDMDPLEAFF.

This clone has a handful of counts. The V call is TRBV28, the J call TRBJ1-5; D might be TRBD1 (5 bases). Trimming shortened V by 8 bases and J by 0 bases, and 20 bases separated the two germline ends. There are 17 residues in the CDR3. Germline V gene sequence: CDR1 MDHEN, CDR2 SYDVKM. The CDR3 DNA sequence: TGTGCCAGCTTCTCCCAAGGCGGGGCTTATAGCAATCAGCCCCAGCATTTT. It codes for CASFSQGGAYSNQPQHF.

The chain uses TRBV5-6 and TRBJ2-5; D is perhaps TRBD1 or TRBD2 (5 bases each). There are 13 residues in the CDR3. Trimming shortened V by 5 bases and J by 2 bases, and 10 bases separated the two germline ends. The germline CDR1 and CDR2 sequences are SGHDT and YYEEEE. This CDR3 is CASRSGRQETQYF. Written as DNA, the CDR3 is TGTGCCAGCAGGTCGGGGCGACAAGAGACCCAGTACTTC.

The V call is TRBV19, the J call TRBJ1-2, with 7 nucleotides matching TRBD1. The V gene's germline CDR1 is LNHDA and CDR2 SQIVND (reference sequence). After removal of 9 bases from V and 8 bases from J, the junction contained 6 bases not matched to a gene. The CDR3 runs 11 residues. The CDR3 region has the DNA TGTGCCAGCGGACAGGCTGACGGCTACACCTTC. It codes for CASGQADGYTF.

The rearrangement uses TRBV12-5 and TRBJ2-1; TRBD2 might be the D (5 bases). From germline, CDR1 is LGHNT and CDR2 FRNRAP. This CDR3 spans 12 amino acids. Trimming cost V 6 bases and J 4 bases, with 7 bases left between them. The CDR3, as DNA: TGTGCTAGTGGCTCGGGGTACAATGAGCAGTTCTTC. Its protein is CASGSGYNEQFF.

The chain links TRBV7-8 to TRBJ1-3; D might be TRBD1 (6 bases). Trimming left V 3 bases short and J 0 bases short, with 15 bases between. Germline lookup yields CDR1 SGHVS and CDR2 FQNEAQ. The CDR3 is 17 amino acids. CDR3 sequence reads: CASSLGGQLISGNTIYF. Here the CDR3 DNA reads TGTGCCAGCAGCTTGGGGGGACAACTAATCTCTGGAAACACCATATATTTT. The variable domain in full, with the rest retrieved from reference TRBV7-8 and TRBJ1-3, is GAGVSQSPRYKVAKRGQDVALRCDPISGHVSLFWYQQALGQGPEFLTYFQNEAQLDKSGLPSDRFFAERPEGSVSTLKIQRTQQEDSAVYLCASSLGGQLISGNTIYFGEGSWLTVV.

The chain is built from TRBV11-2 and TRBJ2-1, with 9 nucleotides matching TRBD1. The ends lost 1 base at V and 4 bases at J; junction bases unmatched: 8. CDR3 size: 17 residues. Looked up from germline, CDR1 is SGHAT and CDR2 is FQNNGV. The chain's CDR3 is CASSLVPGQGLYNEQFF. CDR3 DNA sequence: TGTGCCAGCAGCTTAGTACCCGGACAGGGGTTATACAATGAGCAGTTCTTC.

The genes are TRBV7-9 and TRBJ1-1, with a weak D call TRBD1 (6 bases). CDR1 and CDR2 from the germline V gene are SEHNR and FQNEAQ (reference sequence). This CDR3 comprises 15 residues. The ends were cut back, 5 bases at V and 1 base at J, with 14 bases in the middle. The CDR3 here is CASSRGETGNTEAFF. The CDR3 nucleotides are TGTGCCAGCAGCCGGGGCGAGACAGGGAACACTGAAGCTTTCTTT.

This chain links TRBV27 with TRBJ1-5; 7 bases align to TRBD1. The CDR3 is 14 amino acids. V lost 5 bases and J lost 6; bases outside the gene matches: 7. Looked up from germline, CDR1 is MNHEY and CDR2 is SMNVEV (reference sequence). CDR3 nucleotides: TGTGCCAGCAGTGAGCGACAGGGCAGTCAGCCCCAGCATTTT. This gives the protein CASSERQGSQPQHF.

CDR3 nucleotide sequence: TGTGCCAGTAGTAGGGGATCCCATAGCAATCAGCCCCAGCATTTT. This encodes CASSRGSHSNQPQHF. The chain couples TRBV19 to TRBJ1-5; no firm D call. This CDR3 region has 15 residues. Looked up from germline, CDR1 is LNHDA and CDR2 is SQIVND (reference sequence). V gave up 4 bases and J gave up 0 bases, with 10 bases separating them.

The CDR3: CATGGGPGEKLFF. The CDR3, as DNA: TGTGCCACCGGGGGCGGGCCAGGTGAAAAACTGTTTTTT. This rearrangement joins TRBV10-3 to TRBJ1-4; weak D call: TRBD1 (6 bases). The CDR3 runs 13 residues. The V gene lost 10 bases and the J gene lost 7 bases, with 16 bases spanning the gap. Germline lookup yields CDR1 ENHRY and CDR2 SYGVKD.

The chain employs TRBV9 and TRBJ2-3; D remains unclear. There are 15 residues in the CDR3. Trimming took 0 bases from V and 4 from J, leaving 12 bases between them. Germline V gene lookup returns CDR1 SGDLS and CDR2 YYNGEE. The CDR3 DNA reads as TGTGCCAGCAGCGTAGGTAACAGTGGGGCAGATACGCAGTATTTT. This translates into CASSVGNSGADTQYF. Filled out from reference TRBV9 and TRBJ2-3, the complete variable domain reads DSGVTQTPKHLITATGQRVTLRCSPRSGDLSVYWYQQSLDQGLQFLIQYYNGEERAKGNILERFSAQQFPDLHSELNLSSLELGDSALYFCASSVGNSGADTQYFGPGTRLTVL.

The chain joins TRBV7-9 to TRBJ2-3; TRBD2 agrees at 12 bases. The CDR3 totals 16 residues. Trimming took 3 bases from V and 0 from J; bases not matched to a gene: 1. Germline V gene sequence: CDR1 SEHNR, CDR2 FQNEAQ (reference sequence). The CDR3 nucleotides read TGTGCCAGCAGCTTGACTAGCGGGGGCAGCACAGATACGCAGTATTTT. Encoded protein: CASSLTSGGSTDTQYF.

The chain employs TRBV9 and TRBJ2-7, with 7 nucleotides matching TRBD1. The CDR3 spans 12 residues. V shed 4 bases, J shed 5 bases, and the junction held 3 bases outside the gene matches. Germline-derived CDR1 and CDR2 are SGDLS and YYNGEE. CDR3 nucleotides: TGTGCCAGCAGCTTGACAGGGAACGAGCAGTACTTC. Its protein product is CASSLTGNEQYF.